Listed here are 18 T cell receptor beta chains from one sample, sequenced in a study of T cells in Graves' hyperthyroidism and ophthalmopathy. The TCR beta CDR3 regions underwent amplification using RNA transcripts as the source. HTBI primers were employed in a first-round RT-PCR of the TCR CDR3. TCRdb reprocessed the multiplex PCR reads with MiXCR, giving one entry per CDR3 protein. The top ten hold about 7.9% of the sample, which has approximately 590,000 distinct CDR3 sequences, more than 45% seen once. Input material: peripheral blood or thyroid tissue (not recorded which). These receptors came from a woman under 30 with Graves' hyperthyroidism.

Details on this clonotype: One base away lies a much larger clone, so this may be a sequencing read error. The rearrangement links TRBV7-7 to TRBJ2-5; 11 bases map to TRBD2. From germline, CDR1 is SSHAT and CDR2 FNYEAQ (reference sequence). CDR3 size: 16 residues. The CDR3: CASGLGLAGTGETQYF. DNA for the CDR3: TGTGCCAGCGGCTTAGGACTAGCGGGTACCGGAGAGACCCAGTACTTC.

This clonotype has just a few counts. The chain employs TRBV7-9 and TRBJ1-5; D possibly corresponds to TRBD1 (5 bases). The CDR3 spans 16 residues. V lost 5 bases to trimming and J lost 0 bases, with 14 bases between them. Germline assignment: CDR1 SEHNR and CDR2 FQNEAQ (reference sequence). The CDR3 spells CASSIGGGFSNQPQHF. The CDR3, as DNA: TGTGCCAGCAGCATCGGGGGGGGATTTAGCAATCAGCCCCAGCATTTT.

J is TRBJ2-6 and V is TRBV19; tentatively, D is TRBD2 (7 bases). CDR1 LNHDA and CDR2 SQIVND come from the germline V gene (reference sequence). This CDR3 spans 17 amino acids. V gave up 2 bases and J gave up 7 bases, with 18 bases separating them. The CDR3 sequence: CASSIRGGALGANVLTF. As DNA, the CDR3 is TGTGCCAGTAGTATACGAGGGGGGGCCCTTGGAGCCAACGTCCTGACTTTC.

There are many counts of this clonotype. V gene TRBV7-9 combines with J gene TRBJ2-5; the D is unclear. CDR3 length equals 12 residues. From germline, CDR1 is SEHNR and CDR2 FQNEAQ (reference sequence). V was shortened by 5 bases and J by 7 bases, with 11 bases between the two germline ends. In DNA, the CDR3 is TGTGCCAGCAGCCGGCCTGTTGCGACCCAGTACTTC. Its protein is CASSRPVATQYF.

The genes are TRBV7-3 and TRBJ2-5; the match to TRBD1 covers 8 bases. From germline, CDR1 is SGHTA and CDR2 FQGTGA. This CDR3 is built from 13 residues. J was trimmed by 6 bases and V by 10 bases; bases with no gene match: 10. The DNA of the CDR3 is TGTGCCACCGCGGACAGGGTTTTGAAGACCCAGTACTTC. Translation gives CATADRVLKTQYF.

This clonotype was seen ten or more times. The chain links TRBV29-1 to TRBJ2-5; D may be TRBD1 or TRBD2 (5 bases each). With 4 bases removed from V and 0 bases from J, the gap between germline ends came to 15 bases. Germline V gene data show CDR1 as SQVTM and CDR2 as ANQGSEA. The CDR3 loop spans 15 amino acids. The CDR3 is CSVAPRDEDQETQYF. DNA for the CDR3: TGCAGCGTTGCGCCACGGGACGAAGACCAAGAGACCCAGTACTTC.

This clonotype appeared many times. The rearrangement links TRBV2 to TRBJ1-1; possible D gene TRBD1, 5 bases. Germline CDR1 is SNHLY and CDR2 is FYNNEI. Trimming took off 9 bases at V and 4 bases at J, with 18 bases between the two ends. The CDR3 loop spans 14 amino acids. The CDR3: CARELERGGTEAFF. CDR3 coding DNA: TGTGCCAGAGAGTTGGAGAGGGGTGGCACTGAAGCTTTCTTT.

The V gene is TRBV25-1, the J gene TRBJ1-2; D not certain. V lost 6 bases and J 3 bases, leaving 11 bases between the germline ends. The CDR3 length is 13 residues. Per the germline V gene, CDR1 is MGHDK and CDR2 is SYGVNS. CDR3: CASREGPDYGYTF. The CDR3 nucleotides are TGTGCCAGCAGGGAAGGGCCCGACTATGGCTACACCTTC.

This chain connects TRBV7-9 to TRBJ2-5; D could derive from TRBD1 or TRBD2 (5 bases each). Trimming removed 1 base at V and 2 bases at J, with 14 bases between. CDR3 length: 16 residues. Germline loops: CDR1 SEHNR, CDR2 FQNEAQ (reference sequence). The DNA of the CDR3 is TGTGCCAGCAGCTTAGTCGCAGGGTGGGGGCAAGAGACCCAGTACTTC. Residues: CASSLVAGWGQETQYF.

The CDR3 is CATSRGWDRDNSPLHF. Here the CDR3 DNA reads TGTGCCACCAGCAGAGGTTGGGACAGGGATAATTCACCCCTCCACTTT. The rearrangement links TRBV15 to TRBJ1-6; 9 positions match TRBD1. The CDR3 spans 16 residues. Trimming at V came to 1 base and at J to 5 bases, leaving 3 bases not matched to a gene. Germline V lookup: CDR1 LNHNV, CDR2 YYDKDF (reference sequence).

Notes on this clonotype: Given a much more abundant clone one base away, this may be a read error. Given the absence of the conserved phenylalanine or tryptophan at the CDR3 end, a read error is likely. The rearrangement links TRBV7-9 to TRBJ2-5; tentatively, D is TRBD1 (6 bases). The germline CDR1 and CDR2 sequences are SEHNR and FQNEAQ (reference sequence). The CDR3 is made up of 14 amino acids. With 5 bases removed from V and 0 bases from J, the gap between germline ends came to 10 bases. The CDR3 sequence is CASSRRQDQETQYL. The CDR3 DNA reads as TGTGCCAGCAGCCGCCGACAGGACCAAGAGACCCAGTACCTC.

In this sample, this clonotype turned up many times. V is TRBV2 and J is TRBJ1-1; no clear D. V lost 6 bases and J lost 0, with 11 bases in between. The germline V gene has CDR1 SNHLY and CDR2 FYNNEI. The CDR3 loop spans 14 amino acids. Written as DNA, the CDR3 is TGTGCCAGCAGCGCTGGGCCCATGAACACTGAAGCTTTCTTT. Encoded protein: CASSAGPMNTEAFF.

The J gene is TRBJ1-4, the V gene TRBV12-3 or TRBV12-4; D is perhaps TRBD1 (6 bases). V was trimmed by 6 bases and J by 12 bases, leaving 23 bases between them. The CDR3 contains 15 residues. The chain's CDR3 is CASSRGRGSRSELFF. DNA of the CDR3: TGTGCCAGCAGCCGAGGGAGGGGGTCGAGGTCGGAACTGTTTTTT.

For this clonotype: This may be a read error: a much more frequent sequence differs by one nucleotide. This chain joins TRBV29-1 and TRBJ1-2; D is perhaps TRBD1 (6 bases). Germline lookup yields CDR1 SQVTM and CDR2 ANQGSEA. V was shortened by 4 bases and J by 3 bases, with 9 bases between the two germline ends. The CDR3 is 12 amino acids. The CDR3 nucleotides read TGCAGCGTTGGGGCAGGGGACTATGGCTACACCTTC. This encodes CSVGAGDYGYTF.

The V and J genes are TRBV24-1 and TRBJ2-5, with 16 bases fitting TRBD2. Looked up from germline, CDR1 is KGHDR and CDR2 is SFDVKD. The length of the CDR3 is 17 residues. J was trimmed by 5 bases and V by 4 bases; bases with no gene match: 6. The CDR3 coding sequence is TGTGCCACCAGTGAACTGGGACTAGCGGGAGGGCTGGAGACCCAGTACTTC. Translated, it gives CATSELGLAGGLETQYF.

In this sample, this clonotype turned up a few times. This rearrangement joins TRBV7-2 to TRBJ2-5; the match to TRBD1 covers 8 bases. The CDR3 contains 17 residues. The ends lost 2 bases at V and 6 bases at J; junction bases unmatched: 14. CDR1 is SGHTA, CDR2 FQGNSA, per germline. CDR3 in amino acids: CASSLPYRADRGKTQYF. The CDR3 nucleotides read TGTGCCAGCAGCTTACCATACAGGGCCGACAGGGGAAAGACCCAGTACTTC.

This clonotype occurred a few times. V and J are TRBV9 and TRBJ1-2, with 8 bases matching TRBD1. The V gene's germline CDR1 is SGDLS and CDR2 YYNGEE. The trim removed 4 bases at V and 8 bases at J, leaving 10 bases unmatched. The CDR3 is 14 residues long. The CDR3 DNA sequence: TGTGCCAGCAGCCATCAGACAGGGGCGGGCGGCTACACCTTC. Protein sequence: CASSHQTGAGGYTF. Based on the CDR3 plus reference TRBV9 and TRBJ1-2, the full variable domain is DSGVTQTPKHLITATGQRVTLRCSPRSGDLSVYWYQQSLDQGLQFLIQYYNGEERAKGNILERFSAQQFPDLHSELNLSSLELGDSALYFCASSHQTGAGGYTFGSGTRLTVV.

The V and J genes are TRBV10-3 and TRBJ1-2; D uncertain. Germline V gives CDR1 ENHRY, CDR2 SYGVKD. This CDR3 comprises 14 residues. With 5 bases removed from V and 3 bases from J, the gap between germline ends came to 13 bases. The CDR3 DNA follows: TGTGCCATCAGTATAAGGGAACAGTACTATGGCTACACCTTC. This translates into CAISIREQYYGYTF.